This TCR beta chain comes out of a study of blood T cell repertoires in COVID-19 (dated by TCRdb to the early 2020s). Looking at the study overall: Collaborator samples came from the United States, Italy and Spain and covered acute and convalescent phases of COVID-19. The prospective study material was composed of cDNA or gDNA derived from T cells, B-cell-depleted T cells, or PBMCs. Subjects who had been exposed to COVID-19, were actively infected with it, or had recovered from it provided the deeply sampled blood TCRbeta repertoires that made up the dataset. The repertoires were released in a freely available public database meant as a resource for research on the immune response to SARS-CoV-2. Samples were obtained from the ongoing ImmuneRACE study (first 160 participants) and from about 1,300 subjects provided by 6 global collaborators. Sample metadata almost always included a de-identified subject ID, COVID-19 status, age in years and sex. Where HLA class I and class II types were available, the types were taken from metadata supplied by the sample provider, not from assay-based typing. Overall results and qualifications from the work: How much clinical and demographic metadata was included differed by source and by participant, and the metadata was provided uncurated.

Whole blood was collected in K2EDTA tubes by collaborating institutions according to the institutions' own protocols. For TCRbeta analysis, collaborators shipped samples as frozen whole blood, isolated PBMCs, or DNA extracted from either of those sample types. CDR1 and CDR2 were assigned from the germline V gene (reference sequence) as SEHNR and FQNEAQ. Its CDR3 holds 16 amino acids, cysteine through phenylalanine. Kept here is only the CDR3 DNA, which spans 48 bases and is read in frame from base 1. V was cut back by 1 base and J by 2 bases, leaving a gap of 11 bases between them. TCRbeta CDR3 regions were amplified from genomic DNA by means of the immunoSEQ Assay, a bias-controlled multiplex PCR. On the authors' methods: The number of nucleated cells in each sample was estimated from the amplification of reference gene primers within the assay. To quantify the absolute abundance of each unique TCRbeta CDR3 rearrangement, sequence reads were collapsed and filtered. For each sample, productive Simpson clonality was calculated as the square root of Simpson's diversity index across productive rearrangements. The table comes from immuneACCESS by way of TCRdb, which keeps in-frame sequences with V and J called. Part of the clones is missing from these tables; in studies checked, under half for an unresolved V gene and the rest for unknown reasons. That table is the source of V, J and clone size, and D and trimming were worked out from the DNA. A total of about 60,000 clones appear in this sample, 79% of them only once. The ten largest clones add up to around 5.8% of the sample.

This clone was picked up many times. Its antigen has not been determined. No base-level quality is on record; no much larger clone is a single base apart. The chain was built from TRBV7-9 and TRBJ2-2; TRBD1 is possibly the D segment (5 matching bases). The sample comprised peripheral blood. The TCR sequence derives from a woman between 65 and 79 years old with acute or convalescent COVID-19. The CDR3 protein: CASSLVDGHNTGELFF. The sequenced DNA: TGTGCCAGCAGCTTAGTGGACGGACACAACACCGGGGAGCTGTTTTTT.